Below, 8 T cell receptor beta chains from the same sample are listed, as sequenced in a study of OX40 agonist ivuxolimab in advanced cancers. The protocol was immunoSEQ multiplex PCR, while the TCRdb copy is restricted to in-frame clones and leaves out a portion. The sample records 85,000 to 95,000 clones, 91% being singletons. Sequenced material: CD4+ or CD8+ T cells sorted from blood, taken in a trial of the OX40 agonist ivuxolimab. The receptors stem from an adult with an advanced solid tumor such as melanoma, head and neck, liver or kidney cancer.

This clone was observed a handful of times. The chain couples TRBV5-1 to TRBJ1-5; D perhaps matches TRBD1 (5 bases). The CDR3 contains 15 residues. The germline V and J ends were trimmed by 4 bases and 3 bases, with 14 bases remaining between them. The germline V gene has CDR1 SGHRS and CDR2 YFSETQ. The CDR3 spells CASSRDEGLNQPQHF. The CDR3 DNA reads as TGCGCCAGCAGCCGGGACGAGGGCCTCAATCAGCCCCAGCATTTT. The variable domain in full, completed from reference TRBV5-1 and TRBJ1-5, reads KAGVTQTPRYLIKTRGQQVTLSCSPISGHRSVSWYQQTPGQGLQFLFEYFSETQRNKGNFPGRFSGRQFSNSRSEMNVSTLELGDSALYLCASSRDEGLNQPQHFGDGTRLSIL.

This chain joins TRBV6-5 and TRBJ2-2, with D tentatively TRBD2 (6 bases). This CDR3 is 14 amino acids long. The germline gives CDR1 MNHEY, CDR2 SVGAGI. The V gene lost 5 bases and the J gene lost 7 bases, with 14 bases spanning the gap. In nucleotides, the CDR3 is TGTGCCAGCAGTACGCGACTAGTTAGCGGGGAGCTGTTTTTT. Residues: CASSTRLVSGELFF.

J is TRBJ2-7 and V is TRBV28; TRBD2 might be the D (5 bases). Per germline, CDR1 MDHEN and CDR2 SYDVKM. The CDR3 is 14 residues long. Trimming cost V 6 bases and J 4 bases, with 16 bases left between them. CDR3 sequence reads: CASSPLGEQYEQYF. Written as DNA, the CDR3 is TGTGCCAGCAGCCCATTGGGAGAACAATACGAGCAGTACTTC.

Here the CDR3 DNA reads TGCGCCAGCAGCCAAGATCCGGTGCGGGGACCCACAGATACGCAGTATTTT. Translated, it gives CASSQDPVRGPTDTQYF. The J gene is TRBJ2-3, the V gene TRBV4-3; D might be TRBD2 (6 bases). V dropped 0 bases and J dropped 2 bases, with 15 bases sitting between them. The length of the CDR3 is 17 residues. Per the germline V gene, CDR1 is LGHNA and CDR2 is YSLEER.

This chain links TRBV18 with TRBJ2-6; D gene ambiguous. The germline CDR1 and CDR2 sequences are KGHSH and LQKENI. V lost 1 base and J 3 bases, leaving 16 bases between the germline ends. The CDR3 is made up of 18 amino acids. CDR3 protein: CASSPQQGTPLGANVLTF. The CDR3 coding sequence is TGTGCCAGCTCACCACAGCAAGGTACGCCCCTTGGGGCCAACGTCCTGACTTTC.

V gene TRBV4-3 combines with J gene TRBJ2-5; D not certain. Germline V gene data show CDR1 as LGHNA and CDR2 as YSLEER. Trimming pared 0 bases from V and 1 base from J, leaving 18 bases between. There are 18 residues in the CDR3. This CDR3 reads CASSQDRSVGVTQETQYF. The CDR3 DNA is TGCGCCAGCAGCCAAGATAGGTCGGTTGGGGTCACCCAAGAGACCCAGTACTTC.

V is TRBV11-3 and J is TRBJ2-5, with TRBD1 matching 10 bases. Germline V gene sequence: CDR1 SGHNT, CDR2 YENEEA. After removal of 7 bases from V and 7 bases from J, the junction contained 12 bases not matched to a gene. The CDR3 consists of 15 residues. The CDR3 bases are TGTGCCAGCAACCCGGCCGGGACAGGGGTTGTGACCCAGTACTTC. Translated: CASNPAGTGVVTQYF.

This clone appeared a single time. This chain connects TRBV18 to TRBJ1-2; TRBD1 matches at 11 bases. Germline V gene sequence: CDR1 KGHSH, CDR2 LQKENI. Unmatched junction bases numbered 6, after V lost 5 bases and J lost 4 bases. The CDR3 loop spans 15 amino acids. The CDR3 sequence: CASSTGTGGGYGYTF. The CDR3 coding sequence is TGTGCCAGCTCAACCGGGACAGGGGGTGGCTATGGCTACACCTTC.